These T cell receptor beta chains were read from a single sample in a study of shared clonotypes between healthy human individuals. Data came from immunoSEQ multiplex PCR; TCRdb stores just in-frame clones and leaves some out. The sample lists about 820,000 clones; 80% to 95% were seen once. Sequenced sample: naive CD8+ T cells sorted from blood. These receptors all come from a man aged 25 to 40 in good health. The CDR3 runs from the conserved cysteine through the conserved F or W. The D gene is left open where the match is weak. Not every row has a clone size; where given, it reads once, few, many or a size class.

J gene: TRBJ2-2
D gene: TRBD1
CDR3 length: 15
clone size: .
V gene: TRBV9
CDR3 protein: CASSGGTGDTGELFF
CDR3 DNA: TGTGCCAGCAGTGGGGGGACAGGGGACACCGGGGAGCTGTTTTTT

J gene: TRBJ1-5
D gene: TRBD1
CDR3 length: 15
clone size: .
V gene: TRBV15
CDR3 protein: CATSLLTGGNQPQHF
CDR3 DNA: TGTGCCACCAGCCTATTGACAGGGGGGAATCAGCCCCAGCATTTT

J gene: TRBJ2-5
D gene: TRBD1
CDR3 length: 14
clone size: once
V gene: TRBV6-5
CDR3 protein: CASSYWDSQETQYF
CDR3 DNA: TGTGCCAGCAGTTACTGGGACAGTCAAGAGACCCAGTACTTC

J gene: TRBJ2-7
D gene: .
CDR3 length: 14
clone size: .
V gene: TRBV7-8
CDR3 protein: CASSHASPSKEQYF
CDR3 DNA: TGTGCCAGCAGCCACGCTAGTCCTAGCAAAGAGCAGTACTTC

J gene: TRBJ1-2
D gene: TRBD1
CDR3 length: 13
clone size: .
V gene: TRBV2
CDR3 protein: CASRGTENYGYTF
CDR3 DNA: TGTGCCAGCAGGGGGACAGAGAACTATGGCTACACCTTC

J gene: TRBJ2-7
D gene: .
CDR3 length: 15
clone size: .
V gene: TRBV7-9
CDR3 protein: CASSTSGTMSYEQYF
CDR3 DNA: TGTGCCAGCAGCACGTCCGGGACAATGAGCTACGAGCAGTACTTC

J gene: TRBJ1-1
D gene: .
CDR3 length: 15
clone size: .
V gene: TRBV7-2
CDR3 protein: CASSLDGALNTEAFF
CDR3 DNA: TGTGCCAGCAGCTTAGATGGGGCCTTAAACACTGAAGCTTTCTTT

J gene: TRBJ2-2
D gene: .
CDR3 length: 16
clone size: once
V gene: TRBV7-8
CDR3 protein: CASSPPRASNTGELFF
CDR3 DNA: TGTGCCAGCAGCCCTCCCAGGGCTTCGAACACCGGGGAGCTGTTTTTT

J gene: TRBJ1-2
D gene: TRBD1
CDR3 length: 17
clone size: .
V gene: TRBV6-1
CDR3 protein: CASSEPQPGQDNYGYTF
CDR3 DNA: TGTGCCAGCAGTGAACCTCAGCCGGGACAGGATAACTATGGCTACACCTTC

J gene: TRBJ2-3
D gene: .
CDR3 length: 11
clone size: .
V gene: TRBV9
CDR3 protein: CASRAGGTQYF
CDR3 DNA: TGTGCCAGCAGGGCAGGGGGGACGCAGTATTTT

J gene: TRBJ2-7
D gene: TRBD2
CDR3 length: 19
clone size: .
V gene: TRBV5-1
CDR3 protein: CASSPGTSGAGERPYEQYF
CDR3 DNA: TGCGCCAGCAGCCCGGGGACTAGCGGCGCCGGGGAGAGGCCCTACGAGCAGTACTTC

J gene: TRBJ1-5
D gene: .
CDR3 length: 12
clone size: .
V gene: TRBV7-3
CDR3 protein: CASSFVNQPQHF
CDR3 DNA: TGTGCCAGCAGCTTTGTCAATCAGCCCCAGCATTTT

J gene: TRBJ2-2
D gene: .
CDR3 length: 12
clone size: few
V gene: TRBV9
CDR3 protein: CASSVLTGELFF
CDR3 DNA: TGTGCCAGCAGCGTTCTCACCGGGGAGCTGTTTTTT

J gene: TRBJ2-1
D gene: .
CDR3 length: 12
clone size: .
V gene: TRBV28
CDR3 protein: CASSRWGNEQFF
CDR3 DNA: TGTGCCAGCAGCAGGTGGGGTAATGAGCAGTTCTTC

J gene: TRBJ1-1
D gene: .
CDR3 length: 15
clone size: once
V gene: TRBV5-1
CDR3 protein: CASSLSQGRNTEAFF
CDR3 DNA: TGCGCCAGCAGCTTGTCGCAGGGGCGAAACACTGAAGCTTTCTTT

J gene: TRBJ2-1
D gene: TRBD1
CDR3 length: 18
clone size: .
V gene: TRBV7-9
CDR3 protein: CASSLQSRTGIFYNEQFF
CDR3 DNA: TGTGCCAGCAGCCTACAAAGTCGGACAGGTATCTTCTACAATGAGCAGTTCTTC

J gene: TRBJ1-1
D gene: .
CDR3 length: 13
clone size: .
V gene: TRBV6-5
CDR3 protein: CASSYGTNTEAFF
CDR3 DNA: TGTGCCAGCAGTTACGGGACGAACACTGAAGCTTTCTTT

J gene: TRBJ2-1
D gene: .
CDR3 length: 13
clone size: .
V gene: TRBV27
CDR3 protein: CASSPGSLHEQFF
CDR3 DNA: TGTGCCAGCAGTCCGGGATCGCTCCATGAGCAGTTCTTC

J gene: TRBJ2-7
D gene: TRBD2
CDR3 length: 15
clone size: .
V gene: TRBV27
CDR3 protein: CASSGKRGLSYEQYF
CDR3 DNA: TGTGCCAGCAGTGGAAAGCGGGGACTTTCTTACGAGCAGTACTTC

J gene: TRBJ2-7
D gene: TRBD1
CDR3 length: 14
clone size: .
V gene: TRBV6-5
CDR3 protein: CASSDTGAGYEQYF
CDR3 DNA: TGTGCCAGCAGTGACACAGGGGCCGGCTACGAGCAGTACTTC

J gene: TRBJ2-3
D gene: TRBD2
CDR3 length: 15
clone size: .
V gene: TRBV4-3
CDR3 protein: CASSPTGTSADTQYF
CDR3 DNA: TGCGCCAGCAGCCCGACCGGGACTAGCGCAGATACGCAGTATTTT

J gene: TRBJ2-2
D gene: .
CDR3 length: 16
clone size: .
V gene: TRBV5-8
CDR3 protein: CASSSTGRGNTGELFF
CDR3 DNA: TGTGCCAGCAGCTCGACGGGCAGGGGGAACACCGGGGAGCTGTTTTTT

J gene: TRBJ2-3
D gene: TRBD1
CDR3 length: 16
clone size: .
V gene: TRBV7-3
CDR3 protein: CASSLTGGGLKDTQYF
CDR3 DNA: TGTGCCAGCAGCTTAACAGGGGGCGGGTTGAAAGATACGCAGTATTTT

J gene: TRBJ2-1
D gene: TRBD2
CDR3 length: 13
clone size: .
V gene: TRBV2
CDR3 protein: CACPGLALDEQFF
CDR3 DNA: TGTGCCTGCCCGGGACTAGCTCTGGATGAGCAGTTCTTC

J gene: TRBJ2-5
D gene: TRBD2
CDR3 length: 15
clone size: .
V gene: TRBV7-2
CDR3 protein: CASSPLEREIETQYF
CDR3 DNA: TGTGCCAGCAGCCCCCTCGAGCGGGAGATTGAGACCCAGTACTTC

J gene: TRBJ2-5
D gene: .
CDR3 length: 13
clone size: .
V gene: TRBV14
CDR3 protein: CASSQVGEETQYF
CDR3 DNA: TGTGCCAGCAGCCAAGTCGGGGAAGAGACCCAGTACTTC

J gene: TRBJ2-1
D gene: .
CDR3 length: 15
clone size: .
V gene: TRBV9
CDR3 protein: CASSVGGPAYNEQFF
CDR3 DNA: TGTGCCAGCAGCGTAGGGGGGCCCGCCTACAATGAGCAGTTCTTC

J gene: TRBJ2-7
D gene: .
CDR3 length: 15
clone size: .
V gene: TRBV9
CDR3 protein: CASSVAGHSGYEQYF
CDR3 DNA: TGTGCCAGCAGCGTAGCAGGACATTCCGGGTACGAGCAGTACTTC

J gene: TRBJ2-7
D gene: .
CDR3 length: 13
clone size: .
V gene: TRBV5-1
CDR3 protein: CASSLDWSYEQYF
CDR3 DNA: TGCGCCAGCAGCTTGGATTGGTCCTACGAGCAGTACTTC

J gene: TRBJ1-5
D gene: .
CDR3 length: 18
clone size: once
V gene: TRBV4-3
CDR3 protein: CASSQTKISAVPDQPQHF
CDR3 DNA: TGCGCCAGCAGCCAAACAAAAATCTCAGCAGTCCCTGATCAGCCCCAGCATTTT

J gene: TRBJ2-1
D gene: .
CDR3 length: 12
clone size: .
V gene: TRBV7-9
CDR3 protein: CASSHGFNEQFF
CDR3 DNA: TGTGCCAGCAGCCACGGTTTCAATGAGCAGTTCTTC

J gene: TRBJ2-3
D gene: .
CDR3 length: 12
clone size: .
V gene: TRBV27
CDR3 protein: CASSLGLDTQYF
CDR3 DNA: TGTGCCAGCAGTTTAGGGTTAGATACGCAGTATTTT

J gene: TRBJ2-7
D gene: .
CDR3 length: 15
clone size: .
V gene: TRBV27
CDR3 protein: CASRTNRHPTYEQYF
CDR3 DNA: TGTGCCAGCAGGACGAACAGGCACCCGACCTACGAGCAGTACTTC

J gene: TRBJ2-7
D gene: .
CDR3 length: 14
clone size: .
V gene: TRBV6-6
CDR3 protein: CASSLGELGYEQYF
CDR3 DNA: TGTGCCAGCAGTTTGGGGGAATTGGGCTACGAGCAGTACTTC

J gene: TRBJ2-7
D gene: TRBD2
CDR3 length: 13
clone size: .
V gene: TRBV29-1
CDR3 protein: CSVEAGDSYEQYF
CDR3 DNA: TGCAGCGTAGAAGCGGGAGACTCCTACGAGCAGTACTTC

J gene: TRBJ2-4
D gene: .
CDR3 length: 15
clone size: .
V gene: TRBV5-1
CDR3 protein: CASSLWGADSDIQYF
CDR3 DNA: TGCGCCAGCAGCTTGTGGGGGGCGGACTCGGACATTCAGTACTTC

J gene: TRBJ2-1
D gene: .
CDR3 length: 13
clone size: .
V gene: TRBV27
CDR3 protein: CASSLAVVNEQFF
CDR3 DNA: TGTGCCAGCAGCTTAGCGGTCGTGAATGAGCAGTTCTTC

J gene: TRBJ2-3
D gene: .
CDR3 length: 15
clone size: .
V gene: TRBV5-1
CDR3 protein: CASSLGERGTDTQYF
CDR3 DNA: TGCGCCAGCAGCTTGGGGGAACGTGGCACAGATACGCAGTATTTT

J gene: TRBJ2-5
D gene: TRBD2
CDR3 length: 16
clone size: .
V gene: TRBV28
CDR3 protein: CASTPGSGINQETQYF
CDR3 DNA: TGTGCCAGCACCCCCGGTAGCGGGATCAACCAAGAGACCCAGTACTTC

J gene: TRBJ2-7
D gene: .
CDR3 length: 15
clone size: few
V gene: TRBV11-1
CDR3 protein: CASSLSSATRSEQYF
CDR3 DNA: TGTGCCAGCAGCCTGTCGTCAGCGACACGGAGCGAGCAGTACTTC

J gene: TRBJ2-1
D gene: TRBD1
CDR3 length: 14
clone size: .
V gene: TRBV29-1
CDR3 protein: CSVTDRDRVNEQFF
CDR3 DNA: TGCAGCGTCACAGACCGGGACAGGGTTAATGAGCAGTTCTTC

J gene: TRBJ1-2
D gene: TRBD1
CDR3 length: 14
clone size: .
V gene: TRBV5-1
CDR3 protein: CASSLETGRHGYTF
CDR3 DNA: TGCGCCAGCAGCTTGGAGACAGGGCGACATGGCTACACCTTC

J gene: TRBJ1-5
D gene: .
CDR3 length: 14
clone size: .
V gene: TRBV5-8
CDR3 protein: CASSWAGSHQPQHF
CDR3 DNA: TGTGCCAGCAGCTGGGCGGGGAGCCATCAGCCCCAGCATTTT

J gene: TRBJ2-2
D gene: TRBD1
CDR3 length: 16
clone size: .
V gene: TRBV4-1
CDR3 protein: CASSQPKTGDTGELFF
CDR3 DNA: TGCGCCAGCAGCCAACCCAAGACAGGGGACACCGGGGAGCTGTTTTTT

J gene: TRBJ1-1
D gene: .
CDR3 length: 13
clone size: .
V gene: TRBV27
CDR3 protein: CASSLGQTTEAFF
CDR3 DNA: TGTGCCAGCAGTTTAGGGCAGACCACTGAAGCTTTCTTT

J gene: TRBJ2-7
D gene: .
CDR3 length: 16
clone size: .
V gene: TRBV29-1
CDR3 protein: CSVVGGTFTPDYEQYF
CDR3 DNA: TGCAGCGTTGTGGGCGGGACCTTTACCCCGGACTACGAGCAGTACTTC

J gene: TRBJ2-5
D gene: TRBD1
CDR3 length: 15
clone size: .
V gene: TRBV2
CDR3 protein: CAILTGTGGRETQYF
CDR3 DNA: TGTGCCATCCTGACCGGGACAGGGGGCCGGGAGACCCAGTACTTC

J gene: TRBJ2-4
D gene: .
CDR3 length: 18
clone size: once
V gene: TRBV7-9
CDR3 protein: CASSLGGSGDLAKNIQYF
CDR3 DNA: TGTGCCAGCAGCTTAGGGGGGTCAGGGGACCTAGCCAAAAACATTCAGTACTTC

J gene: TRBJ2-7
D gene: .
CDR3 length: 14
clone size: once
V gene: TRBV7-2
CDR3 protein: CASSFYGGTYEQYF
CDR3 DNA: TGTGCCAGCAGCTTCTATGGCGGGACCTACGAGCAGTACTTC

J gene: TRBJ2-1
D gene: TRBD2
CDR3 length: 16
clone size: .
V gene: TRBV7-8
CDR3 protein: CASSPGWTRSYNEQFF
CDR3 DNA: TGTGCCAGCAGCCCCGGATGGACTAGATCCTACAATGAGCAGTTCTTC

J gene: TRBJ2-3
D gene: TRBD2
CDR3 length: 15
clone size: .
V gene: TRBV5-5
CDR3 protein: CASSFLAGSTDTQYF
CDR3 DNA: TGTGCCAGCAGCTTTCTAGCGGGTAGCACAGATACGCAGTATTTT

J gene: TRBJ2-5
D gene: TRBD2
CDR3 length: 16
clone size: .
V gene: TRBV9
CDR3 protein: CASSPPSGTSQETQYF
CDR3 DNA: TGTGCCAGCAGCCCCCCCTCTGGGACTAGCCAAGAGACCCAGTACTTC

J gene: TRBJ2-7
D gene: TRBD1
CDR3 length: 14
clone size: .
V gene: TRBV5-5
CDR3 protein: CASSLVQGAYEQYF
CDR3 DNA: TGTGCCAGCAGCTTGGTACAGGGGGCCTACGAGCAGTACTTC

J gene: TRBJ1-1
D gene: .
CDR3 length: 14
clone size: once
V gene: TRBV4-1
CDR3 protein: CASSQRGADTEAFF
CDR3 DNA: TGCGCCAGCAGCCAACGCGGGGCTGACACTGAAGCTTTCTTT

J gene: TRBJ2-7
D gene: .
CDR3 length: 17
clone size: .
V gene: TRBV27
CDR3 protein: CASSLWRPVGSSYEQYF
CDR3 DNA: TGTGCCAGCAGTTTATGGCGACCGGTCGGAAGCTCCTACGAGCAGTACTTC

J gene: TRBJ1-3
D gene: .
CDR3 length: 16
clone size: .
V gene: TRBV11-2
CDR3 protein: CASSLGQVTTGNTIYF
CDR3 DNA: TGTGCCAGCAGCTTAGGACAGGTAACGACTGGAAACACCATATATTTT

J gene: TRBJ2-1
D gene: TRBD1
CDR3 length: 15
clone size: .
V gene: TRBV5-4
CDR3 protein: CASSLWDRGFNEQFF
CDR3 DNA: TGTGCCAGCAGCTTGTGGGACAGGGGGTTCAATGAGCAGTTCTTC

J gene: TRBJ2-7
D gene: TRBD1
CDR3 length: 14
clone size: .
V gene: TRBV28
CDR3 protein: CASRQTGGLYEQYF
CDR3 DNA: TGTGCCAGCAGGCAAACAGGGGGCCTCTACGAGCAGTACTTC

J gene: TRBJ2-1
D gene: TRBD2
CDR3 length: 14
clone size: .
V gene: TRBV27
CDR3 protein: CASSLLGGYNEQFF
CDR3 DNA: TGTGCCAGCAGTTTATTGGGAGGGTACAATGAGCAGTTCTTC